The next 8 T cell receptor beta chains were all read from a single sample in a study of type 1 regulatory T cells. Their recognized antigens are unknown. Using its own MiXCR run on the reads, TCRdb lists one record per CDR3 protein. This sample has over 55,000 distinct CDR3 sequences, with about 50% found just once. Specimen: cultured non-Tr1 T cells, either the whole culture or a sorted T cell fraction (not recorded which). The receptors derive from a human donor in good health.

The chain recombines TRBV7-2 with TRBJ2-6, with 7 bases lining up with TRBD1. Germline trimming cut 5 bases from V and 0 bases from J; bases unmatched to any gene: 7. Germline V gene data show CDR1 as SGHTA and CDR2 as FQGNSA. The CDR3 totals 17 residues. The CDR3 DNA follows: TGTGCCAGCAGCCCATCCGGGACAGCCTCTGGGGCCAACGTCCTGACTTTC. Translating it yields CASSPSGTASGANVLTF.

The CDR3 DNA sequence: TGCGCCAGCAGCTTGATTAGCGGGGGGTTCAATGAGCAGTTCTTC. This encodes CASSLISGGFNEQFF. The J gene is TRBJ2-1, the V gene TRBV5-1; 10 bases agree with TRBD2. The CDR3 is made up of 15 amino acids. Per the germline V gene, CDR1 is SGHRS and CDR2 is YFSETQ. V gave up 1 base and J gave up 6 bases; unmatched junction bases: 4. The full variable domain, its missing parts supplied by reference TRBV5-1 and TRBJ2-1, is KAGVTQTPRYLIKTRGQQVTLSCSPISGHRSVSWYQQTPGQGLQFLFEYFSETQRNKGNFPGRFSGRQFSNSRSEMNVSTLELGDSALYLCASSLISGGFNEQFFGPGTRLTVL.

The chain combines TRBV30 with TRBJ1-2, with a tentative D call TRBD1 (5 bases). The CDR3 has 14 amino acids. Germline V CDR1 and CDR2: GTSNPN, SVGIG (reference sequence). V lost 6 bases and J lost 3, with 17 bases in between. The CDR3 nucleotides are TGTGCCTGTTCCGCGGGGGATTCCTACTATGGCTACACCTTC. It encodes CACSAGDSYYGYTF.

The CDR3 loop reads CASSLTGGVYGYTF. The CDR3 nucleotides are TGTGCCAGCAGCCTAACAGGGGGCGTCTATGGCTACACCTTC. The V gene is TRBV4-2, the J gene TRBJ1-2; 9 nucleotides match TRBD1. The CDR3 spans 14 residues. CDR1 and CDR2 from the germline V gene are LGHNA and YNFKEQ. Germline trimming cut 4 bases from V and 4 bases from J; bases unmatched to any gene: 4.

The rearrangement uses TRBV2 and TRBJ1-2, with D perhaps matching TRBD1 (5 bases). The length of the CDR3 is 12 residues. The V end lost 6 bases, the J end lost 7 bases, and 12 bases lay between the germline ends. CDR1 is SNHLY, CDR2 FYNNEI, per germline. CDR3 in DNA: TGTGCCAGCAGAGGGGCCCTGGGTGGCTACACCTTC. Translated, it gives CASRGALGGYTF.

This clonotype showed up just a few times. This sequence joins TRBV5-1 and TRBJ2-7; D may be TRBD1 (5 bases). From germline, CDR1 is SGHRS and CDR2 YFSETQ. Trimming shortened V by 0 bases and J by 6 bases, and 16 bases separated the two germline ends. CDR3 length: 15 amino acids. For the CDR3, the DNA is TGCGCCAGCAGCTTGGCGGGCAATGGAAGGGGCGAGCAGTACTTC. Translated: CASSLAGNGRGEQYF. Supplemented by reference TRBV5-1 and TRBJ2-7, the full variable domain reads KAGVTQTPRYLIKTRGQQVTLSCSPISGHRSVSWYQQTPGQGLQFLFEYFSETQRNKGNFPGRFSGRQFSNSRSEMNVSTLELGDSALYLCASSLAGNGRGEQYFGPGTRLTVT.

This clonotype was observed a handful of times. The chain uses TRBV20-1 and TRBJ1-5; D not resolved. The V end was cut by 0 bases, the J end by 5 bases, with 14 bases between. The CDR3 is 15 residues long. Germline values: CDR1 DFQATT, CDR2 SNEGSKA (reference sequence). The CDR3 protein is CSARERPGYDQPQHF. The CDR3 region has the DNA TGCAGTGCTAGAGAACGACCGGGATACGATCAGCCCCAGCATTTT.

A note on this clonotype: The junction does not match germline at one end; this may be a read error. V gene TRBV6-1 combines with J gene TRBJ2-2, with D perhaps matching TRBD2 (5 bases). The length of the CDR3 is 14 residues. Germline V lookup: CDR1 MNHNS, CDR2 SASEGT. CDR3 residues: CASSESGNSGELFF. CDR3 DNA: TGTGCCAGCAGTGAATCGGGGAACTCCGGGGAGCTGTTTTTT.